These 17 T cell receptor beta chains were all obtained from the same sample, sequenced in a study of T cells expressing NK-cell markers. TCRdb re-called the 5' RACE reads; one entry per CDR3 protein, DNA not given. The sample table sets out 300,000 to 500,000 distinct CDR3 sequences. What was sequenced was blood T cells: a sorted CD56 or NKG2C T cell subset, CD4+ or CD8+ T cells, or bulk PBMC T cells (not recorded which). The receptors originated from a woman in her fifties or sixties in good health.

The CDR3 loop is CASSQVQGGVGQYF. This rearrangement joins TRBV4-1 to TRBJ2-7; the D call of TRBD2 rests on TCRdb alone, since no DNA is present to check it. CDR1 is MGHRA and CDR2 is YSYEKL in the germline V gene. This CDR3 region has 14 residues.

The chain joins TRBV29-1 to TRBJ2-5. This CDR3 comprises 13 residues. Germline V gives CDR1 SQVTM, CDR2 ANQGSEA. CDR3 sequence reads: CSVEDIDGETQYF.

This chain joins TRBV5-1 and TRBJ2-1; TCRdb calls TRBD2, which cannot be checked without DNA. Germline V lookup: CDR1 SGHRS, CDR2 YFSETQ. CDR3 length: 17 amino acids. CDR3 residues: CASSRGLAELSYNEQFF.

J is TRBJ2-5 and V is TRBV11-2; lacking DNA, the TRBD1 call made by TCRdb goes unchecked. CDR1 and CDR2 from the germline V gene are SGHAT and FQNNGV. This CDR3 comprises 16 residues. The CDR3 loop is CASSFRLAGLRETQYF.

The chain combines TRBV15 with TRBJ1-1; TCRdb indicates TRBD1, and absent DNA this call remains unverified. The CDR3 is made up of 14 amino acids. Germline CDR1 and CDR2: LNHNV and YYDKDF (reference sequence). CDR3 region: CATSIRDPHTEAFF.

The chain combines TRBV20-1 with TRBJ2-1. This CDR3 comprises 14 residues. Germline assignment: CDR1 DFQATT and CDR2 SNEGSKA (reference sequence). The CDR3 reads CSASPELRRNEQFF.

This sequence joins TRBV7-2 and TRBJ1-5; checking the TCRdb D call of TRBD1 is not possible without DNA. The CDR3 extends over 14 amino acids. Germline-derived CDR1 and CDR2 are SGHTA and FQGNSA. The CDR3 protein is CASSPWTVSQPQHF.

This chain connects TRBV18 to TRBJ2-3; no DNA is available, so the TRBD2 call from TCRdb remains unchecked. This CDR3 is built from 15 residues. Germline CDR1 KGHSH, CDR2 LQKENI. This CDR3 reads CASSKLAGDTDTQYF.

The genes are TRBV4-1 and TRBJ2-3; TCRdb outputs TRBD2, but without DNA this stays unchecked. Germline-derived CDR1 and CDR2 are MGHRA and YSYEKL. The CDR3 spans 14 residues. This CDR3 reads CASSSRGPWDTQYF.

The chain combines TRBV9 with TRBJ2-7; TCRdb calls TRBD2, which cannot be checked without DNA. The CDR3 extends over 11 amino acids. Germline assignment: CDR1 SGDLS and CDR2 YYNGEE. This chain's CDR3 is CASAGSNEQYF.

This rearrangement joins TRBV12-3 or TRBV12-4 to TRBJ2-5. There are 13 residues in the CDR3. The CDR3 sequence: CASSSGTYQTQYF.

The chain employs TRBV12-3 or TRBV12-4 and TRBJ1-2. CDR3 length: 13 amino acids. CDR3 amino acids: CASSPRASYGYTF.

The chain links TRBV5-1 to TRBJ1-5; as DNA is missing, the TRBD1 call by TCRdb cannot be tested. The CDR3 runs 15 residues. CDR1 and CDR2 (germline): SGHRS, YFSETQ. This CDR3 is CASSPGRGDNQPQHF.

The rearrangement links TRBV11-3 to TRBJ1-1. This CDR3 spans 15 amino acids. The germline V gene encodes CDR1 SGHNT and CDR2 YENEEA. CDR3 loop: CASSSGGPWGTEAFF.

V and J are TRBV20-1 and TRBJ2-7. Germline CDR1 reads DFQATT; CDR2 reads SNEGSKA (reference sequence). The CDR3 covers 14 residues. The CDR3 sequence is CSARDRLHSYEQYF.

This chain connects TRBV6-2 or TRBV6-3 to TRBJ2-7; checking the TCRdb D call of TRBD1 is not possible without DNA. This CDR3 has 14 residues. The germline V gene has CDR1 MNHEY and CDR2 SVGEGT. The CDR3: CASSSRGLWNEQYF.

The chain employs TRBV21-1 and TRBJ2-2; no DNA is available, so the TRBD2 call from TCRdb remains unchecked. TRBV21-1 is shown as a pseudogene. There are 19 residues in the CDR3. The CDR3 region is CASSKVGGLAGSNTGELFF.